This TCR beta chain was captured by sequencing in a study of brain T cells in children with intractable seizures. The CDR3 loop spans 13 amino acids. V lost 3 bases to trimming and J lost 6 bases; unmatched junction nucleotides: 4. CDR1 and CDR2 from the germline V gene are DFQATT and SNEGSKA (reference sequence). Study results and caveats: Viral specificity was inferred only from CDR3 similarity; HCMV serostatus was unknown. Pre-surgery blood may have been undersampled, hiding some clones.

Time point here: blood from clinic visit 5 months post-surgery; TSC patient then seizure free. Sequencing was limited to surgery cases with top T cell transcript signatures in brain tissue. Before surgery, patients took at least one anti-epileptic drug. Details on this clone: Its specificity is unknown.

The assay was immunoSEQ multiplex PCR, and TCRdb's table has in-frame clones only and misses some. The sample comprises 340,000 or so clones, about 93% of which are singletons, and 4.5% to 7% rests with the top ten. The TCR comes from a boy under two years old with tuberous sclerosis and intractable seizures. The sequencing used peripheral blood, collected less than 6 months after surgery. The chain uses TRBV20-1 and TRBJ2-1, with 8 bases matching TRBD2. CDR3 nucleotides: TGCAGTGCTAGTGGCGGGGGGCTCAATGAGCAGTTCTTC. It codes for CSASGGGLNEQFF.